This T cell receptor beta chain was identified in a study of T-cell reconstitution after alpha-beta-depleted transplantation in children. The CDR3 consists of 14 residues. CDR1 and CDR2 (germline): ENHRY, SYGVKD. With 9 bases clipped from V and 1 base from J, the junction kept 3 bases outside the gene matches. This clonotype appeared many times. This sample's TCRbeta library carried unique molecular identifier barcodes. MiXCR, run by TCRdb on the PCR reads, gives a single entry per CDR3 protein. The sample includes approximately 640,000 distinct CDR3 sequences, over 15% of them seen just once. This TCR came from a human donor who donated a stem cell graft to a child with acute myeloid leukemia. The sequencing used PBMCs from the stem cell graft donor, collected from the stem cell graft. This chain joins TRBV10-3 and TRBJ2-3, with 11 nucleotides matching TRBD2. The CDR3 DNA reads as TGTGCCATATCGACTAGCGGGGGCACAGATACGCAGTATTTT. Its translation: CAISTSGGTDTQYF.